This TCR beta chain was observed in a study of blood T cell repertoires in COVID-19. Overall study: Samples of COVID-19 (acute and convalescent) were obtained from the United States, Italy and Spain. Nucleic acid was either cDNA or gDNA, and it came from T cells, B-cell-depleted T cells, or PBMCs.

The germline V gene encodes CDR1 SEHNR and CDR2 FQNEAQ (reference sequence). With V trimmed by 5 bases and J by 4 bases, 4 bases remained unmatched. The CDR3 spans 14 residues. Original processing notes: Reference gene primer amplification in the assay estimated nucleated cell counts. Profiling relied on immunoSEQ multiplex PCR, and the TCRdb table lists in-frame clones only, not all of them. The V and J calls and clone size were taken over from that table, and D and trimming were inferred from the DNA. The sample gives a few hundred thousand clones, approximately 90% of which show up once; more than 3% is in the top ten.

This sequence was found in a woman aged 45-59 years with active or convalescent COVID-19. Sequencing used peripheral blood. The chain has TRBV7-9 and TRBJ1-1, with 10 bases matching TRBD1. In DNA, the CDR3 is TGTGCCAGCAGCCCCGGGACAGGGGTCACTGAAGCTTTCTTT. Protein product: CASSPGTGVTEAFF.